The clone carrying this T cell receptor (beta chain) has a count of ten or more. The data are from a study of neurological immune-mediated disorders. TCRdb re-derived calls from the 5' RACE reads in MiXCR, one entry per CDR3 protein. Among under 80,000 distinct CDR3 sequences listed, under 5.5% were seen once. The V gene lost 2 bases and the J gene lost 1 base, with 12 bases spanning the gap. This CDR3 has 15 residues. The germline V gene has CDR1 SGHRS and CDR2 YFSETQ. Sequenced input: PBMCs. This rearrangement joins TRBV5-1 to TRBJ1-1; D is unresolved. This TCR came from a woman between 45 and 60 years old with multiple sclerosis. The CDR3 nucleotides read TGCGCCAGCAGCTTCTCTGACGGGGAGAACACTGAAGCTTTCTTT. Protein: CASSFSDGENTEAFF.